A selection of T cell receptor beta chains follows, all from one sample in a study of cytomegalovirus exposure and HLA in healthy donors. Repertoires were generated with immunoSEQ multiplex PCR, while TCRdb's copy carries only in-frame clones and drops some. The data show some 130,000 clones, 75% to 85% seen once. The sequencing sample was made of PBMCs. Source of these receptors: a woman between 40 and 50 years old in good health and CMV-seronegative. CDR3s include the opening cysteine and the closing phenylalanine or tryptophan. Fields, in order: J gene, clone size, D gene, V gene, CDR3 protein, CDR3 DNA. A D gene is named only where the DNA matches it firmly. Not every row has a clone size; where given, it reads once, few, many or a size class.

TRBJ1-5	few	-	TRBV19	CASSIDRASNQPQHF	TGTGCCAGTAGTATAGACAGGGCGAGCAATCAGCCCCAGCATTTT
TRBJ1-2	-	TRBD1	TRBV6-6	CASSTVTGGYGYTF	TGTGCCAGCAGTACGGTAACAGGGGGCTATGGCTACACCTTC
TRBJ2-7	-	TRBD1	TRBV6-1	CATTRDREFYEQYF	TGTGCCACTACACGGGACAGAGAATTCTACGAGCAGTACTTC
TRBJ1-1	few	TRBD1	TRBV5-1	CASSLVVQGVRGNTEAFF	TGCGCCAGCAGCTTGGTTGTACAGGGGGTAAGGGGAAACACTGAAGCTTTCTTT
TRBJ2-7	-	-	TRBV5-4	CASSGQLSYEQYF	TGTGCCAGCAGCGGGCAGCTCTCCTACGAGCAGTACTTC
TRBJ2-7	-	TRBD1	TRBV6-6	CASRLSGTDSYEQYF	TGTGCCAGCAGACTGTCCGGGACAGACTCCTACGAGCAGTACTTC
TRBJ2-3	once	-	TRBV27	CASSLRGADTQYF	TGTGCCAGCAGTTTAAGGGGCGCTGATACGCAGTATTTT
TRBJ2-6	-	TRBD1	TRBV7-9	CASSQGTGGSGANVLTF	TGTGCCAGCAGCCAGGGGACAGGGGGAAGTGGGGCCAACGTCCTGACTTTC
TRBJ2-7	once	-	TRBV28	CASSRSYEQYF	TGTGCCAGCAGCCGCTCCTACGAGCAGTACTTC
TRBJ1-1	-	TRBD1	TRBV2	CASSETWTGGMRAFF	TGTGCCAGCAGCGAAACGTGGACAGGGGGCATGAGAGCTTTCTTT
TRBJ1-6	-	-	TRBV7-2	CASSPPGFSNSPLHF	TGTGCCAGCAGCCCCCCAGGGTTTTCTAATTCACCCCTCCACTTT
TRBJ2-5	-	-	TRBV5-1	CASSLGLGETQYF	TGCGCCAGCAGCCTGGGACTCGGAGAGACCCAGTACTTC
TRBJ2-2	few	TRBD1	TRBV2	CASSVQGTGELFF	TGTGCCAGCAGCGTACAGGGGACCGGGGAGCTGTTTTTT
TRBJ2-1	-	TRBD1	TRBV6-5	CASSLPGQGNEQFF	TGTGCCAGCAGTCTCCCGGGACAGGGGAATGAGCAGTTCTTC
TRBJ2-7	-	-	TRBV19	CASSSSRAHEQYF	TGTGCCAGTAGTTCATCCAGGGCCCACGAGCAGTACTTC
TRBJ1-2	-	TRBD1	TRBV6-1	CASWPGGSYGYTF	TGTGCCAGCTGGCCAGGGGGTTCCTATGGCTACACCTTC